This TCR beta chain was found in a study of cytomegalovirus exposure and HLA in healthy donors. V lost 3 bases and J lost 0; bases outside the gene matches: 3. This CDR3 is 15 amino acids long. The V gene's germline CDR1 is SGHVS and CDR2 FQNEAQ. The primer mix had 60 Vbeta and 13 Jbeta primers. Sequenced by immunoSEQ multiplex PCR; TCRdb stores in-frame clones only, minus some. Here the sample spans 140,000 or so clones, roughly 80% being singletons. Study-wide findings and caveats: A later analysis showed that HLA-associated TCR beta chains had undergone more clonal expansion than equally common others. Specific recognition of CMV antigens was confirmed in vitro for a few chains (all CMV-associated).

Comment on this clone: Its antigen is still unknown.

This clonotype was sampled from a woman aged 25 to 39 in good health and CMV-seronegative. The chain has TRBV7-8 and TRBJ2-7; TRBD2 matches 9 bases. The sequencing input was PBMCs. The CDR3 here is CASSLLTSGSYEQYF. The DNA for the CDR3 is TGTGCCAGCAGCTTGTTGACTAGCGGCTCCTACGAGCAGTACTTC.